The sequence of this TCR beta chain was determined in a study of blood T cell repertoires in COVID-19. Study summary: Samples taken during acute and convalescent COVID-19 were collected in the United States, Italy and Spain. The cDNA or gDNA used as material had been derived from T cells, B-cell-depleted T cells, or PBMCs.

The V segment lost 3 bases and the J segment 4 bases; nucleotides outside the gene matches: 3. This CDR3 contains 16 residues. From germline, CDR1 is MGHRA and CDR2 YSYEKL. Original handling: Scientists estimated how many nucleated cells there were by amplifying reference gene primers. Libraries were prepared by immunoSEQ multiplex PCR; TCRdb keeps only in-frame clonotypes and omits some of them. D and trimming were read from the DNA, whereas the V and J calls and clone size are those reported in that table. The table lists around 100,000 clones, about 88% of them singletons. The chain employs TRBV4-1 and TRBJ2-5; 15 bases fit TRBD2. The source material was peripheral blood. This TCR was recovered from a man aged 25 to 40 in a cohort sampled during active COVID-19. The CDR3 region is CASSQTGLAGGETQYF. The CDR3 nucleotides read TGCGCCAGCAGCCAGACGGGACTAGCGGGGGGAGAGACCCAGTACTTC.